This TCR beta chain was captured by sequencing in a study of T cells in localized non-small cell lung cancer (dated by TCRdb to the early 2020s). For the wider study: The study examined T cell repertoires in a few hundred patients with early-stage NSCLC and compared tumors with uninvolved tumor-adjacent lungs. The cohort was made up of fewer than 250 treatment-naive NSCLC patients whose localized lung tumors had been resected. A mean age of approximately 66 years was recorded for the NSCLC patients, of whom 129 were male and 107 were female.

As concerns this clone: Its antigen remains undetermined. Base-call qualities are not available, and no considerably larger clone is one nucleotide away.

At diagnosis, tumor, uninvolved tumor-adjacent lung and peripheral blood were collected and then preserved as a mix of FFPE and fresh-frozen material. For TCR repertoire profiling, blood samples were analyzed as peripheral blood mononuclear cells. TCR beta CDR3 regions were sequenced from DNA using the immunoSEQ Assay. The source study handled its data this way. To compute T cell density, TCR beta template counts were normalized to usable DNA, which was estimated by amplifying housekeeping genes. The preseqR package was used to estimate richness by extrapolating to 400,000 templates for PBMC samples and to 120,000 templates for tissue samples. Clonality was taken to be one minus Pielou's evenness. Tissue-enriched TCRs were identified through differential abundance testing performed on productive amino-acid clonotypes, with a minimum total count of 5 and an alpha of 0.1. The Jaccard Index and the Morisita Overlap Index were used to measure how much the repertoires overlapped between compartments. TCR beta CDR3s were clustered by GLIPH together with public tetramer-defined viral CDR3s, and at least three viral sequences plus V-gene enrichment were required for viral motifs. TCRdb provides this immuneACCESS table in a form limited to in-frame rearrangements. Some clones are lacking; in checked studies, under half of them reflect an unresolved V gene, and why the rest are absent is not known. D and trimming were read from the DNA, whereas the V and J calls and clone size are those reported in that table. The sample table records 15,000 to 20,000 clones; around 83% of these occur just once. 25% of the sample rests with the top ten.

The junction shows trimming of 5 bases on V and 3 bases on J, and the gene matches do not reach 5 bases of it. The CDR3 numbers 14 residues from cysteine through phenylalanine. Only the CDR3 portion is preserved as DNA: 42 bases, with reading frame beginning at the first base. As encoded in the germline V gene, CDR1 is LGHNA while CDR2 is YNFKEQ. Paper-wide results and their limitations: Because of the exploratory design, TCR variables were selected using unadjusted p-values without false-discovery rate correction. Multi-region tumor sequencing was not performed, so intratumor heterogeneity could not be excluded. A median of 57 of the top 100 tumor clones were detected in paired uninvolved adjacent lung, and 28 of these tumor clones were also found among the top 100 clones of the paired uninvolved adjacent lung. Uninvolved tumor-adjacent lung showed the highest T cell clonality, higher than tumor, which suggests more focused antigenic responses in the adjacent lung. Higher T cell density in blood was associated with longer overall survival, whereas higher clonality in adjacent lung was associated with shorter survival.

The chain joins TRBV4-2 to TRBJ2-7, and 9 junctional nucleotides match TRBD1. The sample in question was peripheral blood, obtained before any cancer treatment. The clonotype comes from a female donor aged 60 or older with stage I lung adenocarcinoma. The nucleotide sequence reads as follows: TGTGCCAGCAGCTACCGGGACAGGGTCTACGAGCAGTACTTC. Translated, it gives CASSYRDRVYEQYF.